This entry lists 9 T cell receptor beta chains sequenced from one sample in a study of T cells in Graves' hyperthyroidism and ophthalmopathy. The investigators amplified TCR beta CDR3 regions from RNA transcripts. When the TCR CDR3 underwent first-round RT-PCR, the HTBI primer set was used. TCRdb reanalysed the multiplex PCR reads using MiXCR and keeps one entry per CDR3 protein. The sample comprises roughly 600,000 distinct CDR3 sequences, about 14% of which are singletons, and under 15% rests with the top ten. The specimen was blood. The origin of the receptors is a woman in her forties or fifties with Graves' ophthalmopathy.

V gene TRBV6-2 or TRBV6-3 combines with J gene TRBJ2-3; D not resolved. Germline V gives CDR1 MNHEY, CDR2 SVGEGT. Trimming left V 8 bases short and J 2 bases short, with 5 bases between. This CDR3 is 11 amino acids long. The chain's CDR3 is CASGDTDTQYF. CDR3 in DNA: TGTGCCAGCGGGGACACAGATACGCAGTATTTT.

The sample holds many counts of this clonotype. This rearrangement joins TRBV28 to TRBJ2-5; 10 bases are a match to TRBD2. Germline loops: CDR1 MDHEN, CDR2 SYDVKM. The CDR3 loop spans 18 amino acids. The trim removed 2 bases at V and 3 bases at J, leaving 12 bases unmatched. CDR3 coding DNA: TGTGCCAGCAGTTTAGGGCCAGCGGGAGGGCCGATTGAAGAGACCCAGTACTTC. It is translated as CASSLGPAGGPIEETQYF.

The rearrangement uses TRBV10-3 and TRBJ2-1; D not resolved. The CDR3 is 11 amino acids. The V end lost 10 bases, the J end lost 9 bases, and 13 bases lay between the germline ends. Per the germline V gene, CDR1 is ENHRY and CDR2 is SYGVKD. The CDR3 loop reads CATSRQGEQFF. The CDR3 DNA reads TGTGCCACCTCCCGTCAAGGTGAGCAGTTCTTC.

On this clonotype itself: Being one base from a much bigger clone, this may be a read error. This chain joins TRBV15 and TRBJ1-2; D perhaps matches TRBD1 (5 bases). The CDR3 has 17 amino acids. V shed 0 bases and J shed 3 bases, with 17 bases lying between them. The germline gives CDR1 LNHNV, CDR2 YYDKDF (reference sequence). The CDR3 here is CATSRDMDMGDDYGYTF. The CDR3 DNA reads as TGTGCCACCAGCAGAGATATGGACATGGGGGATGACTATGGCTACACCTTC.

This clonotype was recorded at least ten times. The chain has TRBV5-1 and TRBJ2-1; D not resolved. This CDR3 is built from 13 residues. V was clipped by 4 bases and J by 4 bases, with 9 bases between them. The germline CDR1 and CDR2 sequences are SGHRS and YFSETQ. The CDR3 spells CASSQDPYNEQFF. CDR3 sequence (DNA): TGCGCCAGCAGCCAGGACCCATACAATGAGCAGTTCTTC. Together with reference TRBV5-1 and TRBJ2-1, the CDR3 gives the full variable domain: KAGVTQTPRYLIKTRGQQVTLSCSPISGHRSVSWYQQTPGQGLQFLFEYFSETQRNKGNFPGRFSGRQFSNSRSEMNVSTLELGDSALYLCASSQDPYNEQFFGPGTRLTVL.

The chain joins TRBV28 to TRBJ2-1; 11 nucleotides align to TRBD2. The V segment lost 6 bases and the J segment 3 bases; nucleotides outside the gene matches: 13. CDR1 and CDR2 from the germline V gene are MDHEN and SYDVKM. The CDR3 is 18 residues long. As DNA, the CDR3 is TGTGCCAGCAGCCTGGGGTGGGAAACTAGCGGGGGCTACAATGAGCAGTTCTTC. Amino acids: CASSLGWETSGGYNEQFF.

V and J are TRBV27 and TRBJ2-2; the D is unclear. This CDR3 is 14 amino acids long. CDR1 and CDR2 from the germline V gene are MNHEY and SMNVEV (reference sequence). Between the trimmed V and J ends, which lost 3 bases and 3 bases, there was a span of 8 bases. CDR3 loop: CASSFEQHTGELFF. The DNA of the CDR3 is TGTGCCAGCAGTTTTGAACAACACACCGGGGAGCTGTTTTTT.

The chain carries TRBV2 and TRBJ2-7; TRBD2 is a possible D gene (6 bases). This CDR3 contains 15 residues. Deletions cut 1 base from V and 3 bases from J, with 13 bases between. Germline V CDR1 and CDR2: SNHLY, FYNNEI. DNA of the CDR3: TGTGCCAGCAGTGAAGTCCTAGTGGGAGGCTACGAGCAGTACTTC. It translates to CASSEVLVGGYEQYF. The full variable domain, its missing parts supplied by reference TRBV2 and TRBJ2-7, is EPEVTQTPSHQVTQMGQEVILRCVPISNHLYFYWYRQILGQKVEFLVSFYNNEISEKSEIFDDQFSVERPDGSNFTLKIRSTKLEDSAMYFCASSEVLVGGYEQYFGPGTRLTVT.

The sample holds a few counts of this clonotype. The chain links TRBV7-3 to TRBJ2-1; 11 bases line up with TRBD2. The germline CDR1 and CDR2 sequences are SGHTA and FQGTGA. Germline trimming cut 2 bases from V and 8 bases from J; bases unmatched to any gene: 8. The CDR3 has 16 amino acids. CDR3 residues: CASSLFYSGRADEQFF. CDR3 nucleotide sequence: TGTGCCAGCAGCTTATTTTATAGCGGGAGGGCCGATGAGCAGTTCTTC.